The entry below describes one T cell receptor beta chain. Antigen: not known. The ends were cut back, 2 bases at V and 8 bases at J, with 13 bases in the middle. Germline V gene data show CDR1 as MNHNS and CDR2 as SASEGT. The CDR3 totals 14 residues. The data are from a study of a mutant IDH1 vaccine in newly diagnosed glioma. The wider study: Patients got their first vaccination 4-6 weeks after radiotherapy alone, or with temozolomide cycles. Antecedent treatment encompassed radiotherapy, temozolomide, or their combination; the majority received both. Treated individuals were 62.5% male and roughly 38% female, averaging roughly 43 years of age. It was at week 35 that visit V12 occurred, and at week 47 that visit V13 did.

Method: immunoSEQ multiplex PCR; TCRdb's copy keeps in-frame clones and lacks some. Found here are about 46,000 clones, 85% to 95% of them singletons; the top ten hold 2.3%. Described time point: week 35, safety follow-up. Each dose of the vaccine consisted of 300 ug of mutant IDH1 20-mer peptide, with topical imiquimod. Sequenced here: PBMCs, sampled from a glioma patient whose treatment included an IDH1 peptide vaccine. The source is a man aged 45-60 years with glioma. V and J are TRBV6-1 and TRBJ2-1; D is perhaps TRBD2 (6 bases). For the CDR3, the DNA is TGTGCCAGCAGTGAACTTCGGAGGGGCGATGAGCAGTTCTTC. Residues: CASSELRRGDEQFF.